The sequence of this TCR beta chain was determined in a study of T cell responses to AZD1222 COVID-19 vaccine. A word on this clone: Its antigen is as yet unknown.

Per germline, CDR1 SGHNT and CDR2 YENEEA. The CDR3 extends over 15 amino acids. The V gene lost 4 bases and the J gene lost 0 bases, with 12 bases spanning the gap. Data came from immunoSEQ multiplex PCR; TCRdb stores just in-frame clones and leaves some out. Found here are about 140,000 clones, about 82% of them singletons; the top ten hold 6.5% to 8.5%. Study-wide findings and caveats: At study baseline, merely more than 5 AZD1222 recipients were seropositive. Samples come after the peak T cell response, not at day 14. The span of vaccine-associated CD4 TCRs extended across spike, with dominance at 160-218 and 743-854.

This clonotype was obtained from an adult who received the MenACWY meningococcal vaccine as a control. The source was peripheral blood, collected 28 days after the second dose of the MenACWY control vaccine. J is TRBJ1-1 and V is TRBV11-3; no clear D. The chain's CDR3 is CASSSREVLNTEAFF. The CDR3 DNA reads as TGTGCCAGCAGCTCCCGCGAAGTTTTGAACACTGAAGCTTTCTTT.